This TCR beta chain stems from a study of blood T cell repertoires in COVID-19. Assay: immunoSEQ multiplex PCR; the TCRdb copy retains only in-frame clones and omits some. The table shows 150,000 or so clones, with 65% to 90% occurring only once. V lost 5 bases, J lost 10 bases, and 20 bases stayed unmatched. CDR3 length equals 17 residues. The germline V gene has CDR1 LNHDA and CDR2 SQIVND (reference sequence). The receptor was derived from a woman aged 60-75 years with COVID-19, enrolled during active disease. J is TRBJ1-1 and V is TRBV19; 9 nucleotides agree with TRBD1. Sequenced sample: peripheral blood. Here the CDR3 reads CASSSLPGQGVSNAAFF. CDR3 nucleotides: TGTGCCAGTAGTTCCTTACCGGGACAGGGCGTATCAAATGCAGCTTTCTTT.